Sequencing of this TCR beta chain was carried out in a study of T cells in Graves' hyperthyroidism and ophthalmopathy. The source material, RNA transcripts, was used to amplify TCR beta CDR3 regions. Primed by the HTBI set, a first-round RT-PCR was run on the TCR CDR3. In TCRdb, the multiplex PCR reads were re-called with MiXCR into one record per CDR3 protein. The data contain a few hundred thousand distinct CDR3 sequences, roughly 15% of them singletons. This clonotype has a handful of counts. The CDR3 covers 14 residues. Trimming removed 3 bases at V and 7 bases at J, with 13 bases between. The germline V gene encodes CDR1 LNHDA and CDR2 SQIVND (reference sequence).

This TCR was sampled from a woman between 18 and 29 years old with Graves' ophthalmopathy. The specimen was blood. This chain uses TRBV19 with TRBJ1-5, with D hard to call. The CDR3 reads CASSIRGVVQPQHF. The CDR3, as DNA: TGTGCCAGTAGTATCAGAGGTGTGGTGCAGCCCCAGCATTTT.